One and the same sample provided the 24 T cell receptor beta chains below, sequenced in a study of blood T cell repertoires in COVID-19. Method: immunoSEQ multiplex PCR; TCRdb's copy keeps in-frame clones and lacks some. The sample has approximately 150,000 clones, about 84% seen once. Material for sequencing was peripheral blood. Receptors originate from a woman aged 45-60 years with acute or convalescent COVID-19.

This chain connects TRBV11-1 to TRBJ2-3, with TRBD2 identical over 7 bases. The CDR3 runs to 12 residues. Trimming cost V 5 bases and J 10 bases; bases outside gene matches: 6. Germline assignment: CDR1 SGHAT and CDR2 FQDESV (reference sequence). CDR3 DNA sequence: TGTGCCAGCAGCCTACGACTAGCTGCGCAGTATTTT. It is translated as CASSLRLAAQYF.

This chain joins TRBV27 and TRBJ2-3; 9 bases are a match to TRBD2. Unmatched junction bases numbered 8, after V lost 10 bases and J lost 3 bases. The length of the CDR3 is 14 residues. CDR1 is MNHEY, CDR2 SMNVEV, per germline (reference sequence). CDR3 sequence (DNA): TGTGCCACCAGCCCTAGCGGGGCGACAGATACGCAGTATTTT. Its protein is CATSPSGATDTQYF.

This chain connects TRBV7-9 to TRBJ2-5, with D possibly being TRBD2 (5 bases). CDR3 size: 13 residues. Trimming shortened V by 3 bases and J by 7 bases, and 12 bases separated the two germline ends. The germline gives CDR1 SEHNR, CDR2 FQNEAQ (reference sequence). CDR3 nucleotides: TGTGCCAGCAGCTTGAGCGGCGCGTCGACCCAGTACTTC. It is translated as CASSLSGASTQYF.

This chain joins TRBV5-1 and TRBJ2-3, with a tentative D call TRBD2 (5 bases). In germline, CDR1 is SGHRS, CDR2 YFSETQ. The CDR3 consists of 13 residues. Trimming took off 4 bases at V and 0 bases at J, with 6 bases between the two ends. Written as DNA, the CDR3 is TGCGCCAGCAGCCCGGGGAGCACAGATACGCAGTATTTT. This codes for CASSPGSTDTQYF.

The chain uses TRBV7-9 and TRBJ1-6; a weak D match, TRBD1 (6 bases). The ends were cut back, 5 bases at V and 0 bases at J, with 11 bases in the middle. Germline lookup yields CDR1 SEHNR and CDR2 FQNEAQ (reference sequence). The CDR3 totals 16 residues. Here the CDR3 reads CASSTKTGSYNSPLHF. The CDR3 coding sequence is TGTGCCAGCAGCACAAAGACAGGCTCCTATAATTCACCCCTCCACTTT.

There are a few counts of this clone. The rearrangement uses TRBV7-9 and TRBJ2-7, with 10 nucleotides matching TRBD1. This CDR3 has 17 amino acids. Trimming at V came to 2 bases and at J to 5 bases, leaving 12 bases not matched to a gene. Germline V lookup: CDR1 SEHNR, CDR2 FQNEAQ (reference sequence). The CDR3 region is CASSLLPRDRGHNEQYF. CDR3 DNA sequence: TGTGCCAGCAGCTTATTACCCCGGGACAGGGGACATAACGAGCAGTACTTC.

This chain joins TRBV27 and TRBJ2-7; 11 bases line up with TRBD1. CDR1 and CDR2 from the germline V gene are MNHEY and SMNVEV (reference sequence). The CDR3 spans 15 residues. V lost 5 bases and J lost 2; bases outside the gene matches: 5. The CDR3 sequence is CASSTPGQGAYEQYF. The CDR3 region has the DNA TGTGCCAGCAGTACCCCGGGACAGGGGGCCTACGAGCAGTACTTC.

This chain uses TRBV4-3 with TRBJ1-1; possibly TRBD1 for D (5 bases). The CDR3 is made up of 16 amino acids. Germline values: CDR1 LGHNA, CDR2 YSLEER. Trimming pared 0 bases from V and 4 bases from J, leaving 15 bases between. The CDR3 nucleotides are TGCGCCAGCAGCCAAGATCACAGGCGTCTCGGCACTGAAGCTTTCTTT. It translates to CASSQDHRRLGTEAFF.

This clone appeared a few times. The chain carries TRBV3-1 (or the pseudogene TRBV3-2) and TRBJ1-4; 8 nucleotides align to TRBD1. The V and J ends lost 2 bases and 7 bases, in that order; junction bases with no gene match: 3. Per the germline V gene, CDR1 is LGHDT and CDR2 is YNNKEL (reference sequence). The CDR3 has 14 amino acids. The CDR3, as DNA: TGTGCCAGCAGCCAAAGGACAGGGAGTGAAAAACTGTTTTTT. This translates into CASSQRTGSEKLFF.

CDR3 in DNA: TGTGCCAGCAGCTCGCGCCGAACCCCCTTAAAGCACGATACGCAGTATTTT. Its translation: CASSSRRTPLKHDTQYF. V gene TRBV21-1 combines with J gene TRBJ2-3; the D call in the table, TRBD2, was not verified against the DNA. TRBV21-1 is annotated as a pseudogene. The CDR3 has 17 amino acids.

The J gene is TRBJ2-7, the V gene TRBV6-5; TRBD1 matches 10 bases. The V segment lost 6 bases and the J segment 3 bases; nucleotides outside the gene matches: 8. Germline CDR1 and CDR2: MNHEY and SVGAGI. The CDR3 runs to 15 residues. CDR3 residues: CASRAGTGEFYEQYF. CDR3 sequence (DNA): TGTGCCAGCAGGGCCGGGACAGGGGAGTTCTACGAGCAGTACTTC.

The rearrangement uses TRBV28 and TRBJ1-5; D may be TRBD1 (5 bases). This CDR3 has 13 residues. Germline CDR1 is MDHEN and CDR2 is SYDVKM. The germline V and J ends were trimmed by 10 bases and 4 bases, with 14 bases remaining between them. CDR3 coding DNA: TGTGCCACCTACAATAGGGGAAATCAGCCCCAGCATTTT. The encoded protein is CATYNRGNQPQHF.

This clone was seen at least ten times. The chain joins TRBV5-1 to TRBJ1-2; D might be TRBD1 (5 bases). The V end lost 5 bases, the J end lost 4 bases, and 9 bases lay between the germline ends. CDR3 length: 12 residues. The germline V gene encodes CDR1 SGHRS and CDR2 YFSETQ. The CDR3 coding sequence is TGCGCCAGCAGACGGGACTCCTATGGCTACACCTTC. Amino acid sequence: CASRRDSYGYTF. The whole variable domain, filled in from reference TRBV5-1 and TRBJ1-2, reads KAGVTQTPRYLIKTRGQQVTLSCSPISGHRSVSWYQQTPGQGLQFLFEYFSETQRNKGNFPGRFSGRQFSNSRSEMNVSTLELGDSALYLCASRRDSYGYTFGSGTRLTVV.

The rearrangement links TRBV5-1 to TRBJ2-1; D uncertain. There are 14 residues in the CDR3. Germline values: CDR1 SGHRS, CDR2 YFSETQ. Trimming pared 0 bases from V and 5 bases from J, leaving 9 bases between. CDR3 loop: CASSLGRVNNEQFF. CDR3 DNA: TGCGCCAGCAGCTTGGGACGGGTGAACAATGAGCAGTTCTTC.

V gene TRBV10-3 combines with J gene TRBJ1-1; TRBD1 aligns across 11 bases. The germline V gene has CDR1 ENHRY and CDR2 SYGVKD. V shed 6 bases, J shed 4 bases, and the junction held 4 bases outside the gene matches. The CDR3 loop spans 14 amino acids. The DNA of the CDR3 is TGTGCCATCAGCGGACAGGGGGCTTTCACTGAAGCTTTCTTT. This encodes CAISGQGAFTEAFF.

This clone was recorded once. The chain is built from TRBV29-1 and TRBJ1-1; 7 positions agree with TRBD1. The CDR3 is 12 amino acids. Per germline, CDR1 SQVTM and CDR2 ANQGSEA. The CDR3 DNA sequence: TGCAGTACTACACGGAACAGGGGTGAAGCTTTCTTT. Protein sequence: CSTTRNRGEAFF.

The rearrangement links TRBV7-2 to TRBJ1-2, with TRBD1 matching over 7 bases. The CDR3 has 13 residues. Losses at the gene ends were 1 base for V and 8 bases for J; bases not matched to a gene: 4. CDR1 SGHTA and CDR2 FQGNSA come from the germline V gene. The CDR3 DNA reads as TGTGCCAGCAGCTTAGGGCAGGGGGGCGGCTACACCTTC. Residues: CASSLGQGGGYTF.

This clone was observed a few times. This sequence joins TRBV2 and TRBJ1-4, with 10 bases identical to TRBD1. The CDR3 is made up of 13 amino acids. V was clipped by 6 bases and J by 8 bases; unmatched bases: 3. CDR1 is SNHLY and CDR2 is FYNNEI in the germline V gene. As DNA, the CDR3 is TGTGCCAGCAGGGACAGGGGGTTAGAAAAACTGTTTTTT. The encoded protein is CASRDRGLEKLFF.

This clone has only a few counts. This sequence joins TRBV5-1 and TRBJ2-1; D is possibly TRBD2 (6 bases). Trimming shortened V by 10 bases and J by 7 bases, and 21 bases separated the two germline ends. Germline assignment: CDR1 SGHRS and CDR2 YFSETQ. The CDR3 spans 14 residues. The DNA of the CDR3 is TGCGCCTCCCAAGCCGGACTACCACTGAATGAGCAGTTCTTC. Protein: CASQAGLPLNEQFF.

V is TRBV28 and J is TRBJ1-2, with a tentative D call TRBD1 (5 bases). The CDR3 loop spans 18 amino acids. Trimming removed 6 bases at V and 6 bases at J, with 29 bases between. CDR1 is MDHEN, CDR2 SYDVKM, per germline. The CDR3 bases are TGTGCCAGCAGCCCACCAACGGGACTTACACCAGTCAGGGATGGCTACACCTTC. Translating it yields CASSPPTGLTPVRDGYTF.

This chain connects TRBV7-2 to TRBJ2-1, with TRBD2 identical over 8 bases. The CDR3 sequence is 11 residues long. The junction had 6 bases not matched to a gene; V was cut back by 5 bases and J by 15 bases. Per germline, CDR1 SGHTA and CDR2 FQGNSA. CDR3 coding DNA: TGTGCCAGCAGCCGGGAGGGAGGCTTGTTCTTC. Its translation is CASSREGGLFF.

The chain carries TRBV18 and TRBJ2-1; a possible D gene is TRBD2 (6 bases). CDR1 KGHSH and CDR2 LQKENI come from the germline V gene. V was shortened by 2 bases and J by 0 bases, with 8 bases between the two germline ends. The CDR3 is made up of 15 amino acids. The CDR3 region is CASSPGAGSYNEQFF. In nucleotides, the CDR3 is TGTGCCAGCTCACCAGGAGCGGGCTCCTACAATGAGCAGTTCTTC.

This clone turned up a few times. Here the CDR3 reads CASSQVAGGADTQYF. CDR3 bases: TGTGCCAGCAGCCAAGTGGCGGGGGGGGCAGATACGCAGTATTTT. The V and J genes are TRBV4-2 and TRBJ2-3; 9 bases are shared with TRBD2. The junction had 3 bases not matched to a gene; V was cut back by 1 base and J by 4 bases. Germline CDR1 and CDR2: LGHNA and YNFKEQ. The CDR3 extends over 15 amino acids.

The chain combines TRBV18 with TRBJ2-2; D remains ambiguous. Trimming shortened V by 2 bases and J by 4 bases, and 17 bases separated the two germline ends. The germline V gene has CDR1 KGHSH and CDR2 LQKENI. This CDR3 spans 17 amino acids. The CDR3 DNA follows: TGTGCCAGCTCACCATTTGGTCAAACCACGGGCACCGGGGAGCTGTTTTTT. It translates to CASSPFGQTTGTGELFF.